Shown below are 7 T cell receptor beta chains from a single sample sequenced in a study of blood T cell repertoires in COVID-19. Only in-frame clones appear in the TCRdb table, and some are missing; sequencing was by immunoSEQ multiplex PCR. The table lists more than 70,000 clones, 75% to 90% of them singletons. Sample: peripheral blood. All receptors derive from a man at least 80 years old with active or convalescent COVID-19.

This chain joins TRBV3-1 (or the pseudogene TRBV3-2) and TRBJ1-3; D not certain. CDR1 and CDR2 from the germline V gene are LGHDT and YNNKEL (reference sequence). This CDR3 contains 16 residues. V dropped 0 bases and J dropped 0 bases, with 9 bases sitting between them. CDR3 nucleotide sequence: TGTGCCAGCAGCCAAGATTTGCAGGACTCTGGAAACACCATATATTTT. Residues: CASSQDLQDSGNTIYF.

This chain connects TRBV9 to TRBJ2-3; D possibly corresponds to TRBD2 (7 bases). The V and J ends lost 6 bases and 1 base respectively, with 15 bases between them. The CDR3 sequence is 15 residues long. CDR1 is SGDLS and CDR2 is YYNGEE in the germline V gene. The CDR3 nucleotides are TGTGCCAGCACCGACGGGGGGCCCGGCACAGATACGCAGTATTTT. It specifies CASTDGGPGTDTQYF.

The V call is TRBV5-6, the J call TRBJ1-2; D ambiguous. Deletions cut 4 bases from V and 5 bases from J, with 18 bases between. The CDR3 is 15 residues long. Germline V gene lookup returns CDR1 SGHDT and CDR2 YYEEEE. CDR3 residues: CASSHLAGPGYGYTF. CDR3 nucleotides: TGTGCCAGCAGCCACCTTGCAGGACCGGGGTATGGCTACACCTTC.

The rearrangement joins TRBV5-8 to TRBJ1-6, with 8 bases fitting TRBD1. The CDR3 length is 15 residues. With 4 bases clipped from V and 6 bases from J, the junction kept 6 bases outside the gene matches. Germline-derived CDR1 and CDR2 are SGHTS and YDEGEE. The CDR3 DNA is TGTGCCAGCAGCGTAAGACAGGGGATTAATTCACCCCTCCACTTT. Its protein is CASSVRQGINSPLHF.

V is TRBV14 and J is TRBJ1-1; no clear D. V gave up 4 bases and J gave up 5 bases, with 5 bases separating them. The CDR3 extends over 11 amino acids. Germline CDR1 reads SGHDN; CDR2 reads FVKESK. CDR3 coding DNA: TGTGCCAGCAGCCTCCGTACTGAAGCTTTCTTT. Translating gives CASSLRTEAFF.

This rearrangement joins TRBV5-1 to TRBJ2-2, with TRBD1 identical over 7 bases. V trimming: 0 bases; J trimming: 3 bases; junction bases outside the gene matches: 5. This CDR3 region has 16 residues. CDR1 is SGHRS and CDR2 is YFSETQ in the germline V gene. CDR3 region: CASSLGSGGDTGELFF. The CDR3 nucleotides are TGCGCCAGCAGCTTGGGTTCAGGGGGAGACACCGGGGAGCTGTTTTTT.

The chain has TRBV10-3 and TRBJ1-1, with D perhaps TRBD1 (6 bases). This CDR3 is 14 amino acids long. Trimming pared 6 bases from V and 2 bases from J, leaving 13 bases between. CDR1 and CDR2 (germline): ENHRY, SYGVKD. CDR3 sequence (DNA): TGTGCCATCAGGAGGGACATAGGTAACACTGAAGCTTTCTTT. This translates into CAIRRDIGNTEAFF.